Described below is a single T cell receptor (beta chain) sequence and its context. In its sample, this clone was seen once. Its antigen target is currently unknown. No base qualities exist here, and no much larger clone lies one base off it. Unstimulated PBMCs, after thawing, were stained for CD3, CD4 and CD8 and then FACS-sorted into CD3+CD4+ and CD3+CD8+ populations. All 8 studied subjects were randomized to withdrawal of immunosuppression. The Qiagen DNeasy Blood and Tissue Kit was used to isolate genomic DNA. The germline V gene provides CDR1 SGHTA and CDR2 FQGNSA. Trimming leaves V shorter by 0 bases and J shorter by 2 bases, with the junction holding 4 bases beyond the gene matches. The CDR3 holds 15 amino acids from the cysteine to the phenylalanine. Solely the CDR3 DNA is kept, with 45 bases framed from the first base. This entry comes from a study of T cell clones after liver transplantation (dated by TCRdb to between 2017 and 2020). Context from the whole study: ITN030ST, the source of the samples, was a randomized trial that attempted immunosuppression withdrawal within 2 years of liver transplantation. To count as tolerant, a recipient had to stay completely off immunosuppression for at least one year without liver enzymes climbing beyond twice the upper limit of normal. As an antigen-independent comparator for donor-reactive sequences, third party-reactive TCRbeta sequences were also identified from pre-transplant MLRs. The studied cohort comprised 8 liver transplant recipients, 3 classified as tolerant and 5 as non-tolerant. Three of the eight recipients were HCV-positive; the others were transplanted for non-autoimmune, non-viral indications. Donor-reactive T cell clones were identified using TCRbeta sequencing after a pre-transplant mixed lymphocyte reaction and were then followed in post-transplant blood. Blood samples were collected pre-transplant, pre-randomization before withdrawal, and post-randomization after either complete withdrawal or failed withdrawal. Until randomization at 12-24 months post-transplant, subjects were given standard immunosuppression, with no induction therapy. Overall study results and their limits: In two subjects, low numbers of available donor cells limited the measurable donor-reactive repertoire. Since no allograft tissue specimens were available, donor-reactive T cells may have migrated into the graft instead of being deleted. Circulating donor-reactive CD4 TCRbeta sequences fell significantly post-transplant in 5 of 8 subjects, irrespective of tolerance or HCV status. The decline in donor-reactive sequences exceeded the decline in third party-reactive sequences, suggesting partial antigen-specific deletion that was unrelated to withdrawal success. Conclusions were preliminary, limited by small, heterogeneous patient numbers and non-standardized post-transplant time points. Once repertoire turnover was taken into account, donor-reactive detection showed a significant reduction for CD4 in 7 of 8 subjects and for CD8 in 8 of 8.

Using immunoSEQ, frozen genomic DNA was subjected to high-throughput TCRbeta CDR3 sequencing, a process that included PCR amplification, mapping, bias correction and internal controls. The original pipeline was this. Only productive rearrangements were retained, and each unique TCRbeta sequence was defined by its CDR3 nucleotide sequence together with its V and J gene. A sequence counted as donor-reactive only if the sequence showed at least 5-fold expansion in CFSE-low cells compared with unstimulated pre-transplant cells and had a frequency of at least 0.01%. To ensure at least 90% detection power, minimum frequency thresholds were set for each subject based on that subject's lowest-template unstimulated sample. Jensen-Shannon divergence between the top 1000 TCRbeta sequences post-transplant and pre-transplant was used to measure repertoire turnover. Two-sided Fisher's exact tests were used to test for changes in the detection of donor-reactive sequences. The clones in this table, taken by TCRdb from immuneACCESS, are in-frame only. Not every clone is retained; where verified, under half of the shortfall comes from an unresolved V gene, and the cause of the rest is unknown. V, J and clone size are taken as reported in that table, and D and trimming were inferred from the DNA itself. The sample table lists tens of thousands of clones, 70% to 85% of them with a count of one. The ten most abundant clones make up less than 0.6% of the sample.

The receptor chain draws on TRBV7-2 and TRBJ2-7; 7 nucleotides in the junction match TRBD2. The sequenced sample was CD4+ T cells from blood, obtained 45 to 46 months after liver transplant. This TCR was recovered from a human patient who received a liver transplant. Following transplantation, part of the T cell population may be supplied by the graft donor rather than the patient. Here the CDR3 is given as CASSLALSGAYEQYF. The DNA sequence follows: TGTGCCAGCAGCTTAGCGCTAAGCGGGGCCTACGAGCAGTACTTC. Supplemented by the reference TRBV7-2 and TRBJ2-7 proteins around the CDR3, the complete variable domain is GAGVSQSPSNKVTEKGKDVELRCDPISGHTALYWYRQSLGQGLEFLIYFQGNSAPDKSGLPSDRFSAERTGGSVSTLTIQRTQQEDSAVYLCASSLALSGAYEQYFGPGTRLTVT.